One sample yielded the 30 T cell receptor beta chains listed below, sequenced in a study of blood T cell repertoires in COVID-19. The data were produced by immunoSEQ multiplex PCR, yet TCRdb's version contains in-frame clones alone and is incomplete. This table has 300,000 or so clones, roughly 90% appearing once. Sequenced material: peripheral blood. The receptors derive from a woman in her twenties or thirties with COVID-19, enrolled during active disease.

This clone was seen once. The V gene is TRBV28, the J gene TRBJ1-1; 7 nucleotides line up with TRBD1. The V gene end was trimmed by 1 base and the J gene end by 9 bases; junction bases not matched to a gene: 11. The CDR3 is 15 amino acids. CDR1 and CDR2 (germline): MDHEN, SYDVKM. CDR3 protein: CASSLSQGTALQAFF. CDR3 nucleotide sequence: TGTGCCAGCAGTTTATCACAGGGGACAGCTCTACAAGCTTTCTTT.

The CDR3 bases are TGTGCCAGCAGTCGCTCTCAGGGGGTATTAATGATGAACACTGAAGCTTTCTTT. It specifies CASSRSQGVLMMNTEAFF. The chain employs TRBV25-1 and TRBJ1-1; the match to TRBD1 covers 7 bases. J lost 0 bases, V lost 5 bases, and 15 bases had no gene match. CDR1 and CDR2 from the germline V gene are MGHDK and SYGVNS. The CDR3 totals 18 residues.

This rearrangement joins TRBV2 to TRBJ2-3; 14 nucleotides match TRBD2. Germline assignment: CDR1 SNHLY and CDR2 FYNNEI. J lost 6 bases, V lost 5 bases, and 4 bases had no gene match. The CDR3 is 15 residues long. CDR3 residues: CASSPGTSGSDTQYF. CDR3 nucleotide sequence: TGTGCCAGCAGTCCTGGGACTAGCGGGAGTGATACGCAGTATTTT.

The chain uses TRBV3-1 (or the pseudogene TRBV3-2) and TRBJ2-7; 12 nucleotides line up with TRBD2. CDR1 is LGHDT, CDR2 YNNKEL, per germline (reference sequence). V gave up 3 bases and J gave up 4 bases; unmatched junction bases: 4. CDR3 length equals 15 residues. The CDR3 nucleotides read TGTGCCAGCAGCCAGACTAGCGGGAGAGGGTACGAGCAGTACTTC. Translation gives CASSQTSGRGYEQYF.

The V gene is TRBV9, the J gene TRBJ2-1; D is perhaps TRBD2 (6 bases). Trimming took 0 bases from V and 7 from J, leaving 11 bases between them. The CDR3 covers 14 residues. Germline V gene sequence: CDR1 SGDLS, CDR2 YYNGEE. The CDR3 loop reads CASSVELEGNEQFF. The CDR3 region has the DNA TGTGCCAGCAGCGTAGAATTGGAGGGTAATGAGCAGTTCTTC.

The chain joins TRBV24-1 to TRBJ2-7; 9 bases align to TRBD1. The CDR3 extends over 16 amino acids. From germline, CDR1 is KGHDR and CDR2 SFDVKD. Trimming at V came to 5 bases and at J to 6 bases, leaving 13 bases not matched to a gene. As DNA, the CDR3 is TGTGCCACCAGTGGGGGGACAGGGAATCTGAGGGTCGAGCAGTACTTC. Translated, it gives CATSGGTGNLRVEQYF.

The rearrangement uses TRBV5-1 and TRBJ2-5; D might be TRBD2 (6 bases). This CDR3 contains 16 residues. With 4 bases removed from V and 7 bases from J, the gap between germline ends came to 23 bases. Germline V gene data show CDR1 as SGHRS and CDR2 as YFSETQ. The chain's CDR3 is CASSLRSAREKVTQYF. The CDR3 nucleotides are TGCGCCAGCAGCCTTCGGTCTGCACGGGAGAAGGTGACCCAGTACTTC.

The rearrangement joins TRBV7-2 to TRBJ2-7, with 13 bases matching TRBD2. The CDR3 spans 15 residues. Germline assignment: CDR1 SGHTA and CDR2 FQGNSA. The J segment lost 3 bases and the V segment lost 4 bases, leaving 3 bases of the junction unmatched. The CDR3 DNA reads as TGTGCCAGCAGCTCACTAGCGGGAGGGGGCTACGAGCAGTACTTC. Amino acids: CASSSLAGGGYEQYF. Looking up the rest from reference TRBV7-2 and TRBJ2-7 gives the full variable domain: GAGVSQSPSNKVTEKGKDVELRCDPISGHTALYWYRQSLGQGLEFLIYFQGNSAPDKSGLPSDRFSAERTGGSVSTLTIQRTQQEDSAVYLCASSSLAGGGYEQYFGPGTRLTVT.

The V and J genes are TRBV5-6 and TRBJ2-1; 7 bases line up with TRBD2. Germline loops: CDR1 SGHDT, CDR2 YYEEEE. The V segment lost 2 bases and the J segment 10 bases; nucleotides outside the gene matches: 12. This CDR3 contains 15 residues. The chain's CDR3 is CASSFLQGLVWEQFF. The CDR3 bases are TGTGCCAGCAGCTTTCTACAAGGACTAGTTTGGGAGCAGTTCTTC.

As to this clone: Other DNA variants within this sample encode the same CDR3. The gene calls are TRBV27 and TRBJ1-1; D possibly corresponds to TRBD1 (5 bases). This CDR3 spans 14 amino acids. V was shortened by 0 bases and J by 5 bases, with 10 bases between the two germline ends. Germline CDR1 reads MNHEY; CDR2 reads SMNVEV (reference sequence). CDR3 DNA: TGTGCCAGCAGTTTATCCGGGGGGGGTACTGAAGCTTTCTTT. Translating it yields CASSLSGGGTEAFF.

On this clone itself: This sample includes further DNA sequences coding for the same CDR3. This chain links TRBV5-1 with TRBJ1-1; D might be TRBD1 (5 bases). Germline CDR1 reads SGHRS; CDR2 reads YFSETQ. V shed 4 bases and J shed 1 base, with 8 bases lying between them. The CDR3 is 13 amino acids. CDR3 nucleotide sequence: TGCGCCAGCAGCCAGGGAGGGAACACTGAAGCTTTCTTT. It translates to CASSQGGNTEAFF.

This chain uses TRBV5-1 with TRBJ1-6, with 7 bases lining up with TRBD1. V dropped 1 base and J dropped 2; count of bases not matched to a gene: 3. The CDR3 runs to 16 residues. Germline values: CDR1 SGHRS, CDR2 YFSETQ. In DNA form, the CDR3 reads TGCGCCAGCAGCTTGCAGGGGACAGCCTATAATTCACCCCTCCACTTT. Protein product: CASSLQGTAYNSPLHF.

The sample holds one count of this clone. CDR3 residues: CASSLTANTGNTIYF. The DNA for the CDR3 is TGTGCCAGCAGTTTGACAGCTAACACTGGAAACACCATATATTTT. The J gene is TRBJ1-3, the V gene TRBV27; maybe TRBD1 (5 bases). The CDR3 spans 15 residues. Trimming took off 3 bases at V and 2 bases at J, with 11 bases between the two ends. The germline gives CDR1 MNHEY, CDR2 SMNVEV (reference sequence).

Of note for this clone: Other DNA sequences within the sample encode an identical CDR3. The J gene is TRBJ2-7, the V gene TRBV14; no clear D. In germline, CDR1 is SGHDN, CDR2 FVKESK. CDR3 length: 11 residues. Trimming cost V 4 bases and J 4 bases, with 5 bases left between them. The CDR3 DNA is TGTGCCAGCAGCCCCGGTTACGAGCAGTACTTC. Protein sequence: CASSPGYEQYF.

As for this clone: Other DNA sequences of this sample code for an identical CDR3. This sequence joins TRBV9 and TRBJ2-7; 10 bases match TRBD1. The trim removed 0 bases at V and 1 base at J, leaving 1 base unmatched. This CDR3 spans 15 amino acids. Germline values: CDR1 SGDLS, CDR2 YYNGEE. CDR3 in DNA: TGTGCCAGCAGCGTAGGACAGGGGGCATCCTACGAGCAGTACTTC. This translates into CASSVGQGASYEQYF.

This chain connects TRBV7-6 to TRBJ2-3, with TRBD2 matching over 11 bases. Looked up from germline, CDR1 is SGHVS and CDR2 is FNYEAQ. The CDR3 totals 16 residues. After removal of 5 bases from V and 5 bases from J, the junction contained 9 bases not matched to a gene. Here the CDR3 reads CASSELVAGGGDTQYF. The CDR3 region has the DNA TGTGCCAGCAGCGAACTGGTAGCGGGAGGGGGAGATACGCAGTATTTT.

J is TRBJ1-2 and V is TRBV18; D is possibly TRBD1 (6 bases). This CDR3 spans 14 amino acids. Trimming removed 6 bases at V and 7 bases at J, with 18 bases between. From germline, CDR1 is KGHSH and CDR2 LQKENI. The CDR3 sequence is CASSTGTLLLGYTF. The CDR3 DNA reads as TGTGCCAGCTCTACCGGGACACTTCTCCTTGGCTACACCTTC.

The chain joins TRBV5-4 to TRBJ2-2, with 9 bases lining up with TRBD1. The CDR3 runs to 15 residues. The J segment lost 3 bases and the V segment lost 0 bases, leaving 0 bases of the junction unmatched. The germline V gene has CDR1 SGHNT and CDR2 YYREEE (reference sequence). The CDR3: CASSLGQGDTGELFF. The CDR3 coding sequence is TGTGCCAGCAGCTTGGGACAGGGGGACACCGGGGAGCTGTTTTTT.

This clone was observed a few times. The gene calls are TRBV6-5 and TRBJ2-2; a weak D match, TRBD1 (7 bases). The germline gives CDR1 MNHEY, CDR2 SVGAGI. The length of the CDR3 is 14 residues. V was trimmed by 10 bases and J by 4 bases, leaving 16 bases between them. This CDR3 reads CATRAGQSTGELFF. For the CDR3, the DNA is TGTGCCACCCGGGCGGGACAGTCCACCGGGGAGCTGTTTTTT.

This clone was seen only once. The J gene is TRBJ2-1, the V gene TRBV18; TRBD1 matches 8 bases. CDR3 length: 13 amino acids. With 5 bases clipped from V and 8 bases from J, the junction kept 5 bases outside the gene matches. Germline lookup yields CDR1 KGHSH and CDR2 LQKENI. As DNA, the CDR3 is TGTGCCAGCTCAGTGGACAGGGTTGATGAGCAGTTCTTC. Its translation: CASSVDRVDEQFF. The whole variable domain, filled in from reference TRBV18 and TRBJ2-1, reads NAGVMQNPRHLVRRRGQEARLRCSPMKGHSHVYWYRQLPEEGLKFMVYLQKENIIDESGMPKERFSAEFPKEGPSILRIQQVVRGDSAAYFCASSVDRVDEQFFGPGTRLTVL.

The V call is TRBV18, the J call TRBJ1-1, with a weak D call TRBD1 (5 bases). The CDR3 is 13 residues long. Deletions cut 3 bases from V and 11 bases from J, with 16 bases between. The V gene's germline CDR1 is KGHSH and CDR2 LQKENI. The CDR3 DNA is TGTGCCAGCTCACCGGATACGGGGGGGAGGGCTTTCTTT. As protein: CASSPDTGGRAFF.

The V and J genes are TRBV11-3 and TRBJ2-5; D gene ambiguous. Germline CDR1 is SGHNT and CDR2 is YENEEA. The CDR3 is made up of 13 amino acids. Trimming left V 3 bases short and J 6 bases short, with 11 bases between. In DNA form, the CDR3 reads TGTGCCAGCAGCTTCGGCGGATCCAAGACCCAGTACTTC. Protein: CASSFGGSKTQYF.

The CDR3 nucleotides are TGTGCCAGCAGCTTAACAGGGGGCGATCAGCCCCAGCATTTT. Translation gives CASSLTGGDQPQHF. The rearrangement links TRBV11-2 to TRBJ1-5; 9 bases line up with TRBD1. Germline V gene lookup returns CDR1 SGHAT and CDR2 FQNNGV. Trimming at V came to 2 bases and at J to 5 bases, leaving 1 base not matched to a gene. CDR3 length equals 14 residues.

V gene TRBV6-5 combines with J gene TRBJ1-2; 9 bases map to TRBD1. This CDR3 contains 13 residues. Unmatched junction bases numbered 4, after V lost 5 bases and J lost 6 bases. Germline-derived CDR1 and CDR2 are MNHEY and SVGAGI. The CDR3 DNA reads TGTGCCAGCAGTCCTACAGGGGGCCATGGCTACACCTTC. It translates to CASSPTGGHGYTF.

DNA of the CDR3: TGTGCCAGCAGCCAGACAGGGTACGAGCAGTACTTC. It codes for CASSQTGYEQYF. This rearrangement joins TRBV7-9 to TRBJ2-7, with 7 bases lining up with TRBD1. Germline V gene sequence: CDR1 SEHNR, CDR2 FQNEAQ (reference sequence). Losses at the gene ends were 5 bases for V and 4 bases for J; bases not matched to a gene: 2. The CDR3 has 12 residues. Drawing the rest from reference TRBV7-9 and TRBJ2-7, the complete variable domain is DTGVSQNPRHKITKRGQNVTFRCDPISEHNRLYWYRQTLGQGPEFLTYFQNEAQLEKSRLLSDRFSAERPKGSFSTLEIQRTEQGDSAMYLCASSQTGYEQYFGPGTRLTVT.

The chain carries TRBV5-1 and TRBJ1-3; D gene uncertain. The CDR3 spans 13 residues. Germline assignment: CDR1 SGHRS and CDR2 YFSETQ. The V gene lost 5 bases and the J gene lost 2 bases, with 8 bases spanning the gap. The CDR3 region is CASSLSAGNTIYF. Here the CDR3 DNA reads TGCGCCAGCAGTCTCAGTGCTGGAAACACCATATATTTT. The full variable domain, its missing parts supplied by reference TRBV5-1 and TRBJ1-3, is KAGVTQTPRYLIKTRGQQVTLSCSPISGHRSVSWYQQTPGQGLQFLFEYFSETQRNKGNFPGRFSGRQFSNSRSEMNVSTLELGDSALYLCASSLSAGNTIYFGEGSWLTVV.

This clone has only one observation. The chain couples TRBV24-1 to TRBJ2-2; no clear D gene. This CDR3 has 15 amino acids. Trimming pared 5 bases from V and 7 bases from J, leaving 16 bases between. Looked up from germline, CDR1 is KGHDR and CDR2 is SFDVKD. The CDR3 DNA reads as TGTGCCACCAGTGGTACAGATGGCTCGATCGGGGAGCTGTTTTTT. Amino acid sequence: CATSGTDGSIGELFF.

The rearrangement joins TRBV28 to TRBJ2-7, with 10 bases that match TRBD1. This CDR3 region has 14 residues. The trim removed 6 bases at V and 5 bases at J, leaving 7 bases unmatched. In germline, CDR1 is MDHEN, CDR2 SYDVKM. Here the CDR3 reads CASREGQGPHEQYF. For the CDR3, the DNA is TGTGCCAGCAGGGAGGGACAGGGGCCCCACGAGCAGTACTTC.

V usage is TRBV10-3 and J usage is TRBJ1-4; 7 bases are a match to TRBD1. Losses at the gene ends were 8 bases for V and 5 bases for J; bases not matched to a gene: 5. The germline V gene encodes CDR1 ENHRY and CDR2 SYGVKD. The CDR3 covers 13 residues. CDR3 DNA: TGTGCCATCGGAGACAGGGCAAATGAAAAACTGTTTTTT. It yields the protein CAIGDRANEKLFF.

CDR3 residues: CASSHSTGGPNYGYTF. CDR3 in DNA: TGCGCCAGCAGCCATTCTACAGGGGGGCCTAACTATGGCTACACCTTC. The chain combines TRBV4-1 with TRBJ1-2, with 8 bases fitting TRBD1. Trimming cost V 3 bases and J 0 bases; bases outside gene matches: 6. Germline CDR1 MGHRA, CDR2 YSYEKL. The CDR3 is 16 residues long.